What follows are 18 T cell receptor beta chains derived from one specimen sequenced in a study of T-cell memory formation after mild COVID-19. From the 5' RACE reads, TCRdb called clonotypes with MiXCR, one entry per CDR3 protein. The sample carries roughly 200,000 distinct CDR3 sequences, 16% recorded once. The sample was PBMCs or a T cell subset sorted from them (not recorded which). The receptors derive from an adult woman who had mild COVID-19 (a few samples of this study predate the infection). Cell type and time point are not known.

This clonotype occurred a few times. The chain is built from TRBV5-1 and TRBJ2-7; TRBD2 is a possible D gene (6 bases). Germline V lookup: CDR1 SGHRS, CDR2 YFSETQ. This CDR3 spans 15 amino acids. V was cut by 4 bases and J by 5 bases, with 19 bases left in between. This CDR3 reads CASSGGTTGVDEQYF. DNA of the CDR3: TGCGCCAGCAGCGGCGGGACCACCGGGGTGGACGAGCAGTACTTC.

The chain couples TRBV7-9 to TRBJ2-3, with D perhaps matching TRBD1 or TRBD2 (5 bases each). V was cut by 1 base and J by 3 bases, with 14 bases left in between. CDR1 and CDR2 (germline): SEHNR, FQNEAQ (reference sequence). The CDR3 runs to 16 residues. CDR3 nucleotides: TGTGCCAGCAGCTTAGGCGCGGCAGGGAGTACAGATACGCAGTATTTT. This translates into CASSLGAAGSTDTQYF.

This clonotype turned up a few times. The V gene is TRBV4-1, the J gene TRBJ1-1; D unclear. The germline gives CDR1 MGHRA, CDR2 YSYEKL. The CDR3 has 14 amino acids. Trimming pared 0 bases from V and 0 bases from J, leaving 5 bases between. The CDR3 nucleotides read TGCGCCAGCAGCCAAGAGCAAGTGAACACTGAAGCTTTCTTT. Protein: CASSQEQVNTEAFF.

In this sample, this clonotype turned up a few times. The J gene is TRBJ1-4, the V gene TRBV20-1, with D hard to call. CDR1 and CDR2 from the germline V gene are DFQATT and SNEGSKA (reference sequence). CDR3 size: 16 residues. Trimming cost V 0 bases and J 7 bases, with 18 bases left between them. The CDR3 DNA reads as TGCAGTGCTAGAGATCACCTGAACCCCAAATCTGAAAAACTGTTTTTT. Amino acid sequence: CSARDHLNPKSEKLFF.

The chain combines TRBV12-3 or TRBV12-4 with TRBJ1-5; D unresolved. There are 14 residues in the CDR3. The V and J ends lost 5 bases and 0 bases respectively, with 8 bases between them. CDR3 DNA sequence: TGTGCCAGCAGTGTAGACAATAGCAATCAGCCCCAGCATTTT. As protein: CASSVDNSNQPQHF.

The chain recombines TRBV9 with TRBJ2-1; 8 nucleotides agree with TRBD2. Germline assignment: CDR1 SGDLS and CDR2 YYNGEE. V dropped 4 bases and J dropped 9; count of bases not matched to a gene: 18. The CDR3 covers 17 residues. DNA for the CDR3: TGTGCCAGCAGCTCTCACCCCGGGACTAGAGGTTTTAGTGAGCAGTTCTTC. Encoded protein: CASSSHPGTRGFSEQFF.

The rearrangement links TRBV7-2 to TRBJ2-3; 9 bases align to TRBD2. The CDR3 loop spans 15 amino acids. J gave up 4 bases and V 3 bases, and 5 bases lay outside the gene matches. Per the germline V gene, CDR1 is SGHTA and CDR2 is FQGNSA. The CDR3 region is CASSFMGLAADTQYF. Here the CDR3 DNA reads TGTGCCAGCAGCTTTATGGGACTAGCCGCAGATACGCAGTATTTT. The full variable domain, in which reference TRBV7-2 and TRBJ2-3 provide the parts outside the CDR3, is GAGVSQSPSNKVTEKGKDVELRCDPISGHTALYWYRQSLGQGLEFLIYFQGNSAPDKSGLPSDRFSAERTGGSVSTLTIQRTQQEDSAVYLCASSFMGLAADTQYFGPGTRLTVL.

There are a few counts of this clonotype. The chain couples TRBV20-1 to TRBJ2-1; 11 positions agree with TRBD2. V dropped 3 bases and J dropped 12; count of bases not matched to a gene: 10. The CDR3 spans 14 residues. CDR1 is DFQATT, CDR2 SNEGSKA, per germline (reference sequence). CDR3 sequence (DNA): TGCAGTGCTAGGAGACTAGCGGGAATCGTTGGGCAGTTCTTC. Translated, it gives CSARRLAGIVGQFF.

This clonotype was detected only a few times. The CDR3 DNA follows: TGTGCCAGCAGCCATTTGGGTCAGTCAGATTACAATGAGCAGTTCTTC. It yields the protein CASSHLGQSDYNEQFF. The gene calls are TRBV14 and TRBJ2-1; D is ambiguous. Germline values: CDR1 SGHDN, CDR2 FVKESK. The CDR3 contains 16 residues. Trimming left V 3 bases short and J 4 bases short, with 16 bases between.

This clonotype has a count of ten or more. The chain employs TRBV5-1 and TRBJ2-1, with D possibly being TRBD1 or TRBD2 (7 bases each). Between the trimmed V and J ends, which lost 2 bases and 1 base, there was a span of 13 bases. The CDR3 sequence is 16 residues long. Germline CDR1 is SGHRS and CDR2 is YFSETQ. CDR3 DNA sequence: TGCGCCAGCAGCTTCCGACAGGGAGGGTCCTACAATGAGCAGTTCTTC. Translation gives CASSFRQGGSYNEQFF.

The CDR3 DNA reads as TGTGCCAGCTCACCGACCAGTCAGGTGAACACTGAAGCTTTCTTT. It is translated as CASSPTSQVNTEAFF. The rearrangement uses TRBV18 and TRBJ1-1; D is uncertain. V lost 3 bases to trimming and J lost 0 bases, with 11 bases between them. Germline-derived CDR1 and CDR2 are KGHSH and LQKENI. This CDR3 contains 15 residues.

The table lists this clonotype with a few counts. The chain links TRBV30 to TRBJ2-5, with 8 bases aligning to TRBD2. Looked up from germline, CDR1 is GTSNPN and CDR2 is SVGIG (reference sequence). V trimming: 1 base; J trimming: 7 bases; junction bases outside the gene matches: 11. This CDR3 contains 15 residues. The CDR3 sequence is CAWSATSALGGTQYF. The DNA of the CDR3 is TGTGCCTGGAGTGCGACTAGCGCGCTGGGTGGGACCCAGTACTTC.

This clonotype was seen a few times. The V and J genes are TRBV6-6 and TRBJ1-4; D unresolved. CDR1 is MNHNY and CDR2 is SVGAGI in the germline V gene (reference sequence). Between the trimmed V and J ends, which lost 0 bases and 5 bases, there was a span of 16 bases. The CDR3 extends over 17 amino acids. The CDR3 region is CASSYSINPAPNEKLFF. The CDR3 DNA sequence: TGTGCCAGCAGTTACTCGATCAATCCAGCTCCGAATGAAAAACTGTTTTTT.

This clonotype was seen at least ten times. The chain carries TRBV20-1 and TRBJ2-7; 7 nucleotides match TRBD1. CDR1 is DFQATT, CDR2 SNEGSKA, per germline (reference sequence). The ends lost 5 bases at V and 4 bases at J; junction bases unmatched: 8. The CDR3 is made up of 13 amino acids. CDR3 protein: CSASQGFGYEQYF. CDR3 DNA: TGCAGTGCTTCACAGGGGTTCGGATACGAGCAGTACTTC.

This clonotype was picked up many times. The gene calls are TRBV7-6 and TRBJ2-7, with 7 bases identical to TRBD1. Losses at the gene ends were 5 bases for V and 2 bases for J; bases not matched to a gene: 6. Germline V gene data show CDR1 as SGHVS and CDR2 as FNYEAQ. The CDR3 runs 14 residues. Here the CDR3 reads CASSPGTATYEQYF. CDR3 coding DNA: TGTGCCAGCAGCCCAGGGACAGCGACCTACGAGCAGTACTTC.

This clonotype has only a few counts. V is TRBV7-3 and J is TRBJ1-2, with TRBD1 as a possible D gene (6 bases). V was shortened by 3 bases and J by 7 bases, with 12 bases between the two germline ends. CDR1 is SGHTA, CDR2 FQGTGA, per germline. This CDR3 is built from 13 residues. The CDR3 spells CASSFQGRGGYTF. CDR3 DNA sequence: TGTGCCAGCAGCTTTCAGGGCAGGGGTGGCTACACCTTC.

This clonotype was seen more than once but under ten times. The chain uses TRBV5-6 and TRBJ2-7; perhaps TRBD1 as D (6 bases). This CDR3 has 15 amino acids. The germline gives CDR1 SGHDT, CDR2 YYEEEE. V was trimmed by 0 bases and J by 4 bases, leaving 14 bases between them. CDR3 amino acids: CASSLGDNTPYEQYF. The CDR3 DNA reads TGTGCCAGCAGCTTGGGGGACAACACCCCTTACGAGCAGTACTTC.

This sequence joins TRBV18 and TRBJ1-2; 10 bases are shared with TRBD1. Germline V gene sequence: CDR1 KGHSH, CDR2 LQKENI. The J segment lost 7 bases and the V segment lost 8 bases, leaving 4 bases of the junction unmatched. The CDR3 covers 12 residues. For the CDR3, the DNA is TGTGCCAGCCTACGGACAGGGGGTGGCTACACCTTC. Translating gives CASLRTGGGYTF.